These T cell receptor beta chains were read from a single sample in a study of blood T cell repertoires in COVID-19. Profiled with immunoSEQ multiplex PCR; TCRdb holds only in-frame clones, not every one. There are tens of thousands of clones in the sample; 80% to 90% occur only once, and more than 15% lies in the top ten. The specimen sequenced was peripheral blood. All receptors come from a woman aged 55-69 years with acute or convalescent COVID-19. Both conserved end residues are part of each CDR3.

v_call | cdr3_aa
TRBV12-5 | CASGRGQGAQNEQYF
TRBV7-9 | CASSPGSIYNSPLHF
TRBV24-1 | CATSDHGTSGGTEQFF
TRBV5-5 | CASSLNPTGGVSEAFF
TRBV29-1 | CSALPGATNEKLFF
TRBV12-5 | CASGLEAGVGEQYF
TRBV10-2 | CASSPSDEQFF
TRBV6-6 | CASSYSASSSQETQYF
TRBV5-1 | CASSSGAYEQYF
TRBV27 | CASSFRVNGELFF
TRBV30 | CAWSVRSGVTEAFF
TRBV3-1/TRBV3-2 | CASSQVGRGGGFSTDTQYF
TRBV19 | CASSYPGQGAQETQYF
TRBV5-1 | CASSLTSGSSYEQYF
TRBV28 | CASSLTGLAGGTDTQYF
TRBV10-2 | CASSESASGEETQYF
TRBV5-1 | CASRPDSVSGANVLTF
TRBV6-2/TRBV6-3 | CASSYANRDRGYGYTF
TRBV18 | CASSPLGGNTEAFF
TRBV9 | CASSPPRAADSNQPQHF
TRBV27 | CASGSTVTYEQYF
TRBV29-1 | CSVDMEIRGNTQYF
TRBV2 | CASSILAASDTQYF
TRBV5-1 | CASSLDRMNTEAFF
TRBV30 | CAWSVRGTPSFNEQFF
TRBV29-1 | CSVSRGGADTQYF
TRBV6-2/TRBV6-3 | CASSLRTEETQYF
TRBV18 | CASSPQKDIYEQYF
TRBV19 | CASSTRTGGSYEQYF
TRBV27 | CASWKPGPITDTQYF
TRBV18 | CASSLQRVEAFF
TRBV14 | CASSQGRASGEQFF
TRBV19 | CASSPRDRPMNTEAFF
TRBV19 | CASSRATTYEQYF
TRBV6-2/TRBV6-3 | CASSYPQYKGSGEESGTEAFF
TRBV7-2 | CASSLGQATNEKLFF
TRBV9 | CASRTGFNTGELFF